These 30 T cell receptor beta chains were sequenced from one sample in a study of metastatic and nonmetastatic thyroid tumors. TCRdb re-called the PCR reads with MiXCR. The repertoire includes about 13,000 clones, around 33% of them detected once, and around 12% sits in the top ten. Patients had received no treatment of any kind before thyroid surgery. The material sequenced was tumor tissue. The receptors stem from a male donor with papillary thyroid cancer or a benign thyroid nodule (not recorded which). Some clones in this sample may be carry-over from other donors' samples.

By frequency in the sample, this clone is medium-sized. This sequence joins TRBV2 and TRBJ1-5; 7 bases fit TRBD1. CDR3 length equals 15 residues. Germline values: CDR1 SNHLY, CDR2 FYNNEI. V shed 7 bases, J shed 9 bases, and the junction held 15 bases outside the gene matches. CDR3 nucleotide sequence: TGTGCCAGCACCCGGACAGGAGGTAATCAGTCGCCCCAGCATTTT. Translated, it gives CASTRTGGNQSPQHF.

This clone was counted between two and nine times. This chain links TRBV20-1 with TRBJ1-2; D is unresolved. The CDR3 extends over 13 amino acids. CDR1 DFQATT and CDR2 SNEGSKA come from the germline V gene (reference sequence). Trimming shortened V by 0 bases and J by 5 bases, and 10 bases separated the two germline ends. The CDR3 is CSARDVGLYGYTF. Here the CDR3 DNA reads TGCAGTGCTAGAGACGTAGGCCTATATGGCTACACCTTC.

By sample fraction, this clone is medium-sized (0.01 to 0.1%). The rearrangement joins TRBV12-5 to TRBJ1-1, with TRBD1 matching over 10 bases. The CDR3 spans 15 residues. Germline V gene data show CDR1 as LGHNT and CDR2 as FRNRAP. The J segment lost 4 bases and the V segment lost 6 bases, leaving 8 bases of the junction unmatched. The CDR3 DNA reads as TGTGCTAGTGGCTGGACAGGGGGTGGAGTCACTGAAGCTTTCTTT. Its translation is CASGWTGGGVTEAFF.

By sample share, this clone is large. V and J are TRBV28 and TRBJ1-2, with 7 bases lining up with TRBD1. The CDR3 totals 13 residues. J gave up 3 bases and V 2 bases, and 0 bases lay outside the gene matches. The germline V gene has CDR1 MDHEN and CDR2 SYDVKM. The CDR3 here is CASSLTGDYGYTF. The CDR3 nucleotides read TGTGCCAGCAGTTTAACAGGGGACTATGGCTACACCTTC.

This clone has more than one count but fewer than ten. The V call is TRBV19, the J call TRBJ2-2; D not resolved. In germline, CDR1 is LNHDA, CDR2 SQIVND (reference sequence). The CDR3 spans 15 residues. The ends were cut back, 3 bases at V and 0 bases at J, with 8 bases in the middle. The DNA of the CDR3 is TGTGCCAGTAGTATTCGACACGCGAACACCGGGGAGCTGTTTTTT. It translates to CASSIRHANTGELFF.

The J gene is TRBJ2-7, the V gene TRBV28; no clear D. V was cut by 5 bases and J by 2 bases, with 13 bases left in between. CDR1 is MDHEN, CDR2 SYDVKM, per germline. CDR3 length equals 14 residues. CDR3 coding DNA: TGTGCCAGCAGTCCCCCCAGTACAGCCTACGAGCAGTACTTC. Amino acids: CASSPPSTAYEQYF.

The chain joins TRBV11-2 to TRBJ2-3, with 8 positions matching TRBD2. The CDR3 length is 16 residues. Germline loops: CDR1 SGHAT, CDR2 FQNNGV. The J segment lost 3 bases and the V segment lost 1 base, leaving 6 bases of the junction unmatched. The CDR3 DNA sequence: TGTGCCAGCAGCTTAGTGACGGGAGGGCCGACAGATACGCAGTATTTT. It translates to CASSLVTGGPTDTQYF.

The chain has TRBV18 and TRBJ1-1, with TRBD1 matching 9 bases. Germline V gives CDR1 KGHSH, CDR2 LQKENI. The V gene end was trimmed by 0 bases and the J gene end by 4 bases; junction bases not matched to a gene: 9. This CDR3 has 17 amino acids. The CDR3 loop reads CASSPPRWTGAVTEAFF. The CDR3 DNA sequence: TGTGCCAGCTCACCACCGCGTTGGACAGGGGCCGTCACTGAAGCTTTCTTT. Together with reference TRBV18 and TRBJ1-1, the CDR3 gives the full variable domain: NAGVMQNPRHLVRRRGQEARLRCSPMKGHSHVYWYRQLPEEGLKFMVYLQKENIIDESGMPKERFSAEFPKEGPSILRIQQVVRGDSAAYFCASSPPRWTGAVTEAFFGQGTRLTVV.

The rearrangement uses TRBV12-3 or TRBV12-4 and TRBJ1-1, with TRBD1 matching 8 bases. The CDR3 is 16 residues long. Trimming at V came to 3 bases and at J to 5 bases, leaving 11 bases not matched to a gene. CDR3 DNA sequence: TGTGCCAGCAGTTTTTATACAGGGGGGTCAAAAACTGAAGCTTTCTTT. It codes for CASSFYTGGSKTEAFF.

This clone was counted a few times. At one end the junction does not follow the germline gene, possibly because of a read error. The chain combines TRBV6-1 with TRBJ2-2, with D possibly TRBD2 on 6 matching bases. CDR1 is MNHNS and CDR2 is SASEGT in the germline V gene. The CDR3 has 15 amino acids. CDR3 bases: TGTGCCAGCAGTGTAAACGCAGGGAGGACCGGGGAGCTGTCTTTT. Protein: CASSVNAGRTGELSF.

This clone occurred a few times. The genes are TRBV6-2 or TRBV6-3 and TRBJ2-7, with TRBD2 matching 14 bases. Germline lookup yields CDR1 MNHEY and CDR2 SVGEGT. This CDR3 region has 15 residues. V was clipped by 2 bases and J by 5 bases; unmatched bases: 2. The CDR3 reads CASSYGTSGSDEQYF. The CDR3 region has the DNA TGTGCCAGCAGTTACGGGACTAGCGGGAGCGACGAGCAGTACTTC.

The V gene is TRBV20-1, the J gene TRBJ1-2; D is undetermined. This CDR3 region has 13 residues. V was shortened by 5 bases and J by 8 bases, with 18 bases between the two germline ends. Germline-derived CDR1 and CDR2 are DFQATT and SNEGSKA (reference sequence). The DNA of the CDR3 is TGCAGTGCTCGACCGCCCTCAGTCTCCGGCTACACCTTC. Amino acid sequence: CSARPPSVSGYTF.

The J gene is TRBJ2-2, the V gene TRBV20-1; D is unclear. The CDR3 covers 13 residues. Germline V gene sequence: CDR1 DFQATT, CDR2 SNEGSKA (reference sequence). The V end lost 2 bases, the J end lost 2 bases, and 6 bases lay between the germline ends. DNA of the CDR3: TGCAGTGCTAGATACTCCAACACCGGGGAGCTGTTTTTT. Translating gives CSARYSNTGELFF.

This clone came up a few times. The genes are TRBV2 and TRBJ1-2; no clear D. The germline V and J ends were trimmed by 8 bases and 4 bases, with 11 bases remaining between them. This CDR3 region has 12 residues. Germline V gene data show CDR1 as SNHLY and CDR2 as FYNNEI. The CDR3 DNA reads as TGTGCCAGCGGCGAGGGTTCCTATGGCTACACCTTC. It yields the protein CASGEGSYGYTF.

In this sample, this clone is medium-sized. The J gene is TRBJ2-1, the V gene TRBV20-1, with D possibly matching TRBD1 (6 bases). The CDR3 spans 13 residues. The V end lost 3 bases, the J end lost 4 bases, and 10 bases lay between the germline ends. The germline V gene encodes CDR1 DFQATT and CDR2 SNEGSKA (reference sequence). The DNA for the CDR3 is TGCAGTGCTAGCGACAGGTTGTACAATGAGCAGTTCTTC. Translating it yields CSASDRLYNEQFF.

There are a few counts of this clone. V usage is TRBV6-2 or TRBV6-3 and J usage is TRBJ2-2, with a weak D call TRBD2 (6 bases). This CDR3 contains 14 residues. Germline V lookup: CDR1 MNHEY, CDR2 SVGEGT. Trimming removed 6 bases at V and 6 bases at J, with 14 bases between. CDR3: CASRLAGMPGELFF. CDR3 coding DNA: TGTGCCAGCAGACTAGCTGGTATGCCCGGGGAGCTGTTTTTT.

This clone is deemed medium-sized. CDR3 sequence reads: CASSPGFSRHYEQYF. CDR3 sequence (DNA): TGTGCCAGCAGCCCCGGGTTCTCTAGACACTACGAGCAGTACTTC. V and J are TRBV12-3 or TRBV12-4 and TRBJ2-7, with D hard to call. This CDR3 is 15 amino acids long. The germline V and J ends were trimmed by 6 bases and 3 bases, with 18 bases remaining between them.

As for this clone: Compared with germline, one end of the junction differs, possibly owing to a read error. The chain links TRBV11-2 to TRBJ2-2, with 7 bases identical to TRBD2. Germline V gives CDR1 SGHAT, CDR2 FQNNGV. This CDR3 contains 16 residues. The CDR3 sequence is CASGAFRGLNTGKLFF. The CDR3 nucleotides read TGTGCCAGCGGAGCCTTCCGGGGACTAAACACCGGGAAGCTGTTTTTT.

About this clone: At one end the junction does not follow the germline gene, possibly because of a read error. This rearrangement joins TRBV2 to TRBJ2-2, with 7 bases aligning to TRBD1. Germline V lookup: CDR1 SNHLY, CDR2 FYNNEI. This CDR3 contains 14 residues. The CDR3 coding sequence is TGTGCCAGCAGTCGGGACAGTTATTCCGGGGATCTGTTCTTT. It codes for CASSRDSYSGDLFF.

The chain combines TRBV6-1 with TRBJ1-6; D might be TRBD1 (5 bases). Trimming left V 6 bases short and J 9 bases short, with 15 bases between. CDR1 and CDR2 from the germline V gene are MNHNS and SASEGT. The CDR3 is made up of 14 amino acids. Here the CDR3 DNA reads TGTGCCAGCAGGACACAGGCTTTATCTTCACCCCTCCACTTT. This gives the protein CASRTQALSSPLHF.

This clone was counted only a few times. This chain joins TRBV6-2 or TRBV6-3 and TRBJ2-2; 12 bases map to TRBD2. Germline CDR1 is MNHEY and CDR2 is SVGEGT. Losses at the gene ends were 0 bases for V and 7 bases for J; bases not matched to a gene: 6. The CDR3 loop spans 17 amino acids. CDR3 bases: TGTGCCAGCAGTTACTCGACTAGCGGGAGATCTGACGGGGAGCTGTTTTTT. This sequence encodes CASSYSTSGRSDGELFF.

This clone was seen more than once but under ten times. The J gene is TRBJ1-2, the V gene TRBV28, with 9 bases matching TRBD1. The CDR3 extends over 17 amino acids. J lost 1 base, V lost 3 bases, and 9 bases had no gene match. CDR1 is MDHEN and CDR2 is SYDVKM in the germline V gene. CDR3 nucleotides: TGTGCCAGCAGTTTCCTCCTTCCGGGACAGGGTAACTATGGCTACACCTTC. It is translated as CASSFLLPGQGNYGYTF.

The V call is TRBV20-1, the J call TRBJ2-7, with 9 bases lining up with TRBD1. Germline V gene lookup returns CDR1 DFQATT and CDR2 SNEGSKA (reference sequence). Trimming removed 4 bases from V and 1 base from J; junction bases left unmatched: 5. The CDR3 runs to 14 residues. In nucleotides, the CDR3 is TGCAGTGCTATGGGGGACAGGGAATCCTACGAGCAGTACTTC. Protein: CSAMGDRESYEQYF.

This clone was observed a single time. V and J are TRBV3-1 and TRBJ2-5; TRBD2 agrees at 8 bases. V trimming: 3 bases; J trimming: 2 bases; junction bases outside the gene matches: 5. CDR3 length: 15 residues. Germline loops: CDR1 LGHDT, CDR2 YNNKEL (reference sequence). The CDR3 loop is CASSQVTSGQETQYF. As DNA, the CDR3 is TGTGCCAGCAGCCAGGTCACTAGCGGTCAAGAGACCCAGTACTTC.

This clone was picked up a small number of times. DNA for the CDR3: TGTGCCACCAGCAGGGGGCCCACCTACGAGCAGTACTTC. Amino acids: CATSRGPTYEQYF. The chain joins TRBV24-1 to TRBJ2-7; 8 nucleotides line up with TRBD1. The CDR3 length is 13 residues. Germline V gives CDR1 KGHDR, CDR2 SFDVKD. V dropped 7 bases and J dropped 2; count of bases not matched to a gene: 3.

In this sample, this clone turned up a few times. The chain links TRBV6-1 to TRBJ2-7; D is perhaps TRBD1 or TRBD2 (5 bases each). The germline V and J ends were trimmed by 3 bases and 0 bases, with 9 bases remaining between them. The germline V gene encodes CDR1 MNHNS and CDR2 SASEGT. The CDR3 is made up of 14 amino acids. The CDR3 DNA reads TGTGCCAGCAGTGACCGGGACCCCTCCTACGAGCAGTACTTC. Its protein product is CASSDRDPSYEQYF.

This clone appeared a few times. The chain uses TRBV12-3 or TRBV12-4 and TRBJ2-7, with D tentatively TRBD1 (6 bases). The V gene lost 8 bases and the J gene lost 4 bases, with 9 bases spanning the gap. The CDR3 consists of 11 residues. This CDR3 reads CASGTHYEQYF. In DNA form, the CDR3 reads TGTGCCAGCGGGACACATTACGAGCAGTACTTC.

The CDR3 region is CSARSRESYNSPLHF. Here the CDR3 DNA reads TGCAGTGCTAGGTCCCGGGAGTCCTATAATTCACCCCTCCACTTT. This chain links TRBV20-1 with TRBJ1-6, with unresolved D. V lost 3 bases, J lost 1 base, and 10 bases lay in between. The length of the CDR3 is 15 residues. Germline CDR1 and CDR2: DFQATT and SNEGSKA (reference sequence).

Relative to its sample, this clone is medium-sized. The sample contains more than one DNA sequence encoding this CDR3. The gene calls are TRBV18 and TRBJ2-7; 7 bases map to TRBD1. The CDR3 loop spans 16 amino acids. Unmatched junction bases numbered 8, after V lost 0 bases and J lost 3 bases. CDR1 is KGHSH and CDR2 is LQKENI in the germline V gene. CDR3 DNA: TGTGCCAGCTCACCACCGGCCTGGGGACAGATCTACGAGCAGTACTTC. Translating it yields CASSPPAWGQIYEQYF. Together with reference TRBV18 and TRBJ2-7, the CDR3 gives the full variable domain: NAGVMQNPRHLVRRRGQEARLRCSPMKGHSHVYWYRQLPEEGLKFMVYLQKENIIDESGMPKERFSAEFPKEGPSILRIQQVVRGDSAAYFCASSPPAWGQIYEQYFGPGTRLTVT.

The rearrangement links TRBV6-1 to TRBJ2-6, with D hard to call. Germline CDR1 is MNHNS and CDR2 is SASEGT. Deletions cut 3 bases from V and 0 bases from J, with 6 bases between. The CDR3 consists of 15 residues. The CDR3 bases are TGTGCCAGCAGTGATGCGGACTCTGGGGCCAACGTCCTGACTTTC. Amino acid sequence: CASSDADSGANVLTF.